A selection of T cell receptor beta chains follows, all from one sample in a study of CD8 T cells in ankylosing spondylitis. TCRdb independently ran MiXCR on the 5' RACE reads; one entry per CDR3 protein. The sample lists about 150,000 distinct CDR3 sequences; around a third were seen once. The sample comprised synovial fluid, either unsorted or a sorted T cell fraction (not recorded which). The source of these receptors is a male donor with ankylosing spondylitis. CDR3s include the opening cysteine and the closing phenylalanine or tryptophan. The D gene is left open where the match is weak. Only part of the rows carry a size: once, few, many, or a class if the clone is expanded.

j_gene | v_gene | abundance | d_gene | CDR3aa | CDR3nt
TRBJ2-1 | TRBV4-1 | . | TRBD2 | CASSQGNLADLYNEQFF | TGCGCCAGCAGCCAAGGGAACCTAGCGGATCTTTACAATGAGCAGTTCTTC
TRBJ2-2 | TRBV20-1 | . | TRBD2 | CSARAGGHTGELFF | TGCAGTGCTAGGGCGGGGGGGCATACCGGGGAGCTGTTTTTT
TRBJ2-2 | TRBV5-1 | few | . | CASSLSLGPGELFF | TGCGCCAGCAGCTTGAGTTTGGGTCCCGGGGAGCTGTTTTTT
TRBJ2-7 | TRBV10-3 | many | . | CAISDGVSSLGQYF | TGTGCCATCAGTGATGGGGTCTCGTCCCTTGGGCAGTACTTC
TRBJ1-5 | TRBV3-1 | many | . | CASSQEGIQPQHF | TGTGCCAGCAGCCAAGAGGGGATTCAGCCCCAGCATTTT
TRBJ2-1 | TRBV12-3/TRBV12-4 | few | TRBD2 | CASSLWAPPTGGSPYEQFF | TGTGCCAGCAGCCTTTGGGCCCCACCGACGGGAGGCTCACCGTATGAGCAGTTCTTC
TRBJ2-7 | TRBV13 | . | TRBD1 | CASSRDRGSEQYF | TGTGCCAGCAGCCGGGACAGGGGGTCCGAGCAGTACTTC
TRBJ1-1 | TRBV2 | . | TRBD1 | CASSEDRVKVGTEAFF | TGTGCCAGCAGTGAGGACAGGGTGAAGGTTGGCACTGAAGCTTTCTTT
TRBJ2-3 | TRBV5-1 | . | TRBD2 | CASSDRTSGVSTDTQYF | TGCGCCAGCAGCGATCGTACTAGCGGGGTTAGCACAGATACGCAGTATTTT
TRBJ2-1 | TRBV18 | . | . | CASSPLAQAPLIEQFF | TGTGCCAGCTCACCACTAGCCCAGGCACCGCTGATTGAGCAGTTCTTC
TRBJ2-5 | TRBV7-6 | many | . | CASSRGPETQYF | TGTGCCAGCAGCCGAGGCCCAGAGACCCAGTACTTC
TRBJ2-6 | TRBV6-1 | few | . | CASRFRESNSGANVLTF | TGTGCCAGCAGATTTCGGGAATCCAACTCTGGGGCCAACGTCCTGACTTTC
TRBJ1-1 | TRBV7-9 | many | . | CASSLARSPEAFF | TGTGCCAGCAGCTTAGCCAGGTCCCCTGAAGCTTTCTTT
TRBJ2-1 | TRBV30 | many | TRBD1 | CAWSGGQGWYNEQFF | TGTGCCTGGAGTGGGGGACAGGGCTGGTACAATGAGCAGTTCTTC
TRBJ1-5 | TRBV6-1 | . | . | CASSEAAGLYSNQPQHF | TGTGCCAGCAGTGAAGCGGCTGGGCTGTATAGCAATCAGCCCCAGCATTTT
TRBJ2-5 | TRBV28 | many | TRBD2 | CATDGEGKGGETQYF | TGTGCCACCGATGGGGAGGGGAAAGGAGGAGAGACCCAGTACTTC
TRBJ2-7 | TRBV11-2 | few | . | CASSLWGTPHEQYF | TGTGCCAGCAGCTTATGGGGGACCCCACACGAGCAGTACTTC
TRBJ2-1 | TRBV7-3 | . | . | CASSPSGDIDNEQFF | TGTGCCAGCAGCCCGAGCGGGGACATCGACAATGAGCAGTTCTTC
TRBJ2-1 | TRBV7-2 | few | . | CASSLDRLFYEQFF | TGTGCCAGCAGCTTAGACCGGTTGTTTTATGAGCAGTTCTTC
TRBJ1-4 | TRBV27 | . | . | CASSLSPPMGGFEKLFF | TGTGCCAGCAGTTTATCGCCCCCGATGGGGGGCTTCGAAAAACTGTTTTTT
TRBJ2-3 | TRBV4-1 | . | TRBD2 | CASSQDISLAGGQDTQYF | TGCGCCAGCAGCCAAGATATATCGCTAGCGGGGGGGCAAGATACGCAGTATTTT
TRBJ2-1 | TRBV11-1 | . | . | CASSFIPVPPLFNNEQFF | TGTGCCAGCAGCTTCATTCCCGTCCCTCCCCTTTTTAACAATGAGCAGTTCTTC
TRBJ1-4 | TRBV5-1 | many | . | CASSLGELATNEKLFF | TGCGCCAGCAGCTTGGGAGAACTTGCAACTAATGAAAAACTGTTTTTT
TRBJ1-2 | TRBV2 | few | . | CASSDRQGRMEGYTF | TGTGCCAGCAGTGACCGGCAGGGCAGAATGGAGGGCTACACCTTC
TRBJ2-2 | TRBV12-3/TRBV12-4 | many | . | CASGPGSNTGELFF | TGTGCCAGCGGTCCCGGATCGAACACCGGGGAGCTGTTTTTT
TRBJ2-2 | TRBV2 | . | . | CASSLDREGGELFF | TGTGCCAGCAGTTTGGACAGGGAGGGCGGGGAGCTGTTTTTT
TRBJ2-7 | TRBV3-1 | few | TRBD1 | CASSQSTGNYEQYF | TGTGCCAGCAGCCAATCGACAGGGAACTACGAGCAGTACTTC
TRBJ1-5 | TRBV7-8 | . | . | CASSLQGGGNQPQHF | TGTGCCAGCAGCCTACAGGGCGGCGGCAATCAGCCCCAGCATTTT
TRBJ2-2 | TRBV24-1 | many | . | CATSDSGTAGAGELFF | TGTGCCACCAGTGATTCCGGGACAGCGGGAGCCGGGGAGCTGTTTTTT
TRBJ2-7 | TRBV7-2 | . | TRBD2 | CASSQPTSGRYEQYF | TGTGCCAGCAGCCAACCGACTAGCGGGAGGTACGAGCAGTACTTC
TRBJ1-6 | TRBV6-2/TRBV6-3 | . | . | CASSRTLPKYNSPLHF | TGTGCCAGCAGTCGGACCCTGCCGAAATATAATTCACCCCTCCACTTT
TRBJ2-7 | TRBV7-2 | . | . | CASSSPQREQYF | TGTGCCAGCAGCTCACCCCAGCGAGAGCAGTACTTC
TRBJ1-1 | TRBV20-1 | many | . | CSAPKITATEAFF | TGCAGTGCTCCTAAGATCACGGCGACTGAAGCTTTCTTT
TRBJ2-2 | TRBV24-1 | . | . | CATPSGDGELFF | TGTGCCACCCCCTCCGGGGACGGGGAGCTGTTTTTT
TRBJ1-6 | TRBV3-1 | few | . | CASSQWDLNSPLHF | TGTGCCAGCAGCCAATGGGACCTTAATTCACCCCTCCACTTT
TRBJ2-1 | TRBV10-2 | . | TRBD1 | CASSSGTANYNEQFF | TGCGCCAGCAGCTCCGGGACAGCCAACTACAATGAGCAGTTCTTC
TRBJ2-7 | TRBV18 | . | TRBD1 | CASSQGQRTYEQYF | TGTGCCAGCTCGCAGGGACAGCGAACCTACGAGCAGTACTTC